The next 13 T cell receptor beta chains were all read from a single sample in a study of technical replicates of blood from a few donors. The assay was immunoSEQ multiplex PCR, and TCRdb's table has in-frame clones only and misses some. The sample holds 60,000 to 75,000 clones; around nine tenths are singletons and the top ten take 4% to 6.5%. Sequences were obtained from PBMCs. Receptors originate from a human donor in good health. Some clones in this sample may be carry-over from other donors' samples.

V gene TRBV11-2 combines with J gene TRBJ1-3; weak D call: TRBD1 (6 bases). Trimming cost V 5 bases and J 0 bases, with 14 bases left between them. There are 16 residues in the CDR3. The germline V gene encodes CDR1 SGHAT and CDR2 FQNNGV. The CDR3 bases are TGTGCCAGCAGCCGGACAGAAGTTTCCTCTGGAAACACCATATATTTT. Its translation: CASSRTEVSSGNTIYF. The full variable domain, in which reference TRBV11-2 and TRBJ1-3 provide the parts outside the CDR3, is EAGVAQSPRYKIIEKRQSVAFWCNPISGHATLYWYQQILGQGPKLLIQFQNNGVVDDSQLPKDRFSAERLKGVDSTLKIQPAKLEDSAVYLCASSRTEVSSGNTIYFGEGSWLTVV.

The V call is TRBV5-1, the J call TRBJ1-1, with D perhaps TRBD1 (5 bases). This CDR3 comprises 14 residues. Trimming removed 6 bases from V and 1 base from J, with 13 bases in between. Germline CDR1 is SGHRS and CDR2 is YFSETQ. The CDR3 sequence is CASTLGHTNTEAFF. DNA of the CDR3: TGCGCCAGCACCCTAGGACATACGAACACTGAAGCTTTCTTT.

The rearrangement uses TRBV2 and TRBJ2-7; D uncertain. V lost 2 bases to trimming and J lost 6 bases, with 8 bases between them. The CDR3 spans 12 residues. The germline V gene encodes CDR1 SNHLY and CDR2 FYNNEI. CDR3: CASSEYIPEQYF. CDR3 DNA: TGTGCCAGCAGTGAATACATCCCCGAGCAGTACTTC.

The V gene is TRBV28, the J gene TRBJ2-3, with TRBD2 matching over 11 bases. The J segment lost 2 bases and the V segment lost 3 bases, leaving 7 bases of the junction unmatched. Germline V gene sequence: CDR1 MDHEN, CDR2 SYDVKM. The CDR3 extends over 17 amino acids. The CDR3 sequence is CASSLERLAGYTDTQYF. The CDR3 coding sequence is TGTGCCAGCAGTTTGGAGAGACTAGCGGGGTACACAGATACGCAGTATTTT.

The chain is built from TRBV5-4 and TRBJ2-2, with TRBD1 identical over 8 bases. V lost 5 bases to trimming and J lost 0 bases; unmatched junction nucleotides: 9. The germline CDR1 and CDR2 sequences are SGHNT and YYREEE (reference sequence). CDR3 length: 17 amino acids. CDR3 sequence reads: CASSFPQGAPNTGELFF. The CDR3 DNA reads TGTGCCAGCAGTTTTCCCCAGGGGGCGCCGAACACCGGGGAGCTGTTTTTT. The entire variable domain, with the rest obtained from reference TRBV5-4 and TRBJ2-2, is as follows: ETGVTQSPTHLIKTRGQQVTLRCSSQSGHNTVSWYQQALGQGPQFIFQYYREEENGRGNFPPRFSGLQFPNYSSELNVNALELDDSALYLCASSFPQGAPNTGELFFGEGSRLTVL.

This rearrangement joins TRBV7-2 to TRBJ1-4; TRBD1 aligns across 8 bases. The CDR3 covers 15 residues. J lost 4 bases, V lost 6 bases, and 7 bases had no gene match. Germline CDR1 SGHTA, CDR2 FQGNSA. The CDR3 loop reads CASRWTGSGNEKLFF. The CDR3 nucleotides are TGTGCCAGCAGGTGGACAGGGTCGGGTAATGAAAAACTGTTTTTT.

The chain uses TRBV7-9 and TRBJ1-1, with D possibly matching TRBD1 (5 bases). The CDR3 consists of 14 residues. Trimming pared 6 bases from V and 5 bases from J, leaving 16 bases between. From germline, CDR1 is SEHNR and CDR2 FQNEAQ (reference sequence). CDR3 in DNA: TGTGCCAGCAGACCCTGGGGGGGGGAAACTGAAGCTTTCTTT. This encodes CASRPWGGETEAFF.

The genes are TRBV7-9 and TRBJ2-1, with D possibly TRBD1 on 6 matching bases. CDR3 length: 16 residues. Trimming took 1 base from V and 8 from J, leaving 18 bases between them. Germline V CDR1 and CDR2: SEHNR, FQNEAQ (reference sequence). The CDR3 loop is CASSLEGQALGDEQFF. CDR3 DNA sequence: TGTGCCAGCAGCTTAGAGGGACAAGCTTTGGGGGATGAGCAGTTCTTC.

The V and J genes are TRBV10-3 and TRBJ1-1, with D possibly TRBD1 on 5 matching bases. The V gene's germline CDR1 is ENHRY and CDR2 SYGVKD. The ends were cut back, 5 bases at V and 5 bases at J, with 12 bases in the middle. CDR3 length equals 13 residues. In nucleotides, the CDR3 is TGTGCCATCAGTTCCCGGGGGGGAACTGAAGCTTTCTTT. Protein product: CAISSRGGTEAFF.

This chain connects TRBV5-6 to TRBJ1-2; D ambiguous. This CDR3 is 14 amino acids long. V lost 1 base to trimming and J lost 4 bases, with 11 bases between them. The germline V gene has CDR1 SGHDT and CDR2 YYEEEE. CDR3 amino acids: CASSLNQRGYGYTF. CDR3 sequence (DNA): TGTGCCAGCAGCTTGAATCAGCGCGGCTATGGCTACACCTTC.

The chain recombines TRBV7-2 with TRBJ1-5; tentative D call: TRBD1 (6 bases). The V end lost 1 base, the J end lost 2 bases, and 9 bases lay between the germline ends. This CDR3 contains 15 residues. Germline loops: CDR1 SGHTA, CDR2 FQGNSA. In nucleotides, the CDR3 is TGTGCCAGCAGCTTAGTACAGGGCGGCAATCAGCCCCAGCATTTT. It encodes CASSLVQGGNQPQHF.

This clone showed up just once. The chain is built from TRBV6-4 and TRBJ2-1, with 9 positions matching TRBD2. V trimming: 4 bases; J trimming: 2 bases; junction bases outside the gene matches: 6. CDR3 length: 16 residues. Germline CDR1 and CDR2: MRHNA and SNTAGT. CDR3 in DNA: TGTGCCAGCAGTGCCACGGGACTAGCCCCCTACAATGAGCAGTTCTTC. Protein product: CASSATGLAPYNEQFF.

This CDR3 reads CASSYSQGSYNEQFF. CDR3 nucleotides: TGTGCCAGCAGTTACTCACAGGGTTCCTACAATGAGCAGTTCTTC. The genes are TRBV6-6 and TRBJ2-1, with D possibly matching TRBD1 (6 bases). Trimming left V 0 bases short and J 1 base short, with 7 bases between. The length of the CDR3 is 15 residues. Germline CDR1 MNHNY, CDR2 SVGAGI (reference sequence).